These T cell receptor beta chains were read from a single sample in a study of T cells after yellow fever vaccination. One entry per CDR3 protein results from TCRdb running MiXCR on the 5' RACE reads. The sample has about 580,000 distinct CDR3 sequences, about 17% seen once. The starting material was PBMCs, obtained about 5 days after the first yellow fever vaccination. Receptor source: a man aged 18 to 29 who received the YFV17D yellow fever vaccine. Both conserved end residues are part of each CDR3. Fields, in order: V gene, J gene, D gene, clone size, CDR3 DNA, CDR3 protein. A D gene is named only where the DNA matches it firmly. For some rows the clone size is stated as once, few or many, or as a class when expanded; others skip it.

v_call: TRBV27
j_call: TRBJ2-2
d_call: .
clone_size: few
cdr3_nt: TGTGCCAGCAGTTTTAATGGGGCCGGCACCGGGGAGCTGTTTTTT
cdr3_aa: CASSFNGAGTGELFF

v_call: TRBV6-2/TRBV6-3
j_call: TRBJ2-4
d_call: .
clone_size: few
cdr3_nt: TGTGCCAGCAGTTTTGGAACGGTGGCCAAAAACATTCAGTACTTC
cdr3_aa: CASSFGTVAKNIQYF

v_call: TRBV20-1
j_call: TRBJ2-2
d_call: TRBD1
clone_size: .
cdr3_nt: TGCAGTGCCCAGGGGGCGAACACCGGGGAGCTGTTTTTT
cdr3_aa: CSAQGANTGELFF

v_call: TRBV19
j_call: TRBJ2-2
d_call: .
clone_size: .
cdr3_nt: TGTGCCAGTAGGAGAGGGAACACCGGGGAGCTGTTTTTT
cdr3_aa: CASRRGNTGELFF

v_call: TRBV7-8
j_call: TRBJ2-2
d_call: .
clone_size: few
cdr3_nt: TGTGCCAGCAGCTACCCTGGGGGGGGCTCGGGCACCGGGGAGCTGTTTTTT
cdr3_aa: CASSYPGGGSGTGELFF

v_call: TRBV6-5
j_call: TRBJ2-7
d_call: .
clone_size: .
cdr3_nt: TGTGCCAGCAGTGACGCTCTCGACGAGCAGTACTTC
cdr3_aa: CASSDALDEQYF

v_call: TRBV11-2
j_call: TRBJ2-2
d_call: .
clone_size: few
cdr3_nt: TGTGCCAGCAGCCCCTTGAAGAGGACGGACATGAACACCGGGGAGCTGTTTTTT
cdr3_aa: CASSPLKRTDMNTGELFF

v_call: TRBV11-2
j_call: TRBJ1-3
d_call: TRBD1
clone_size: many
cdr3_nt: TGTGCCAGCAGCTTACAGTGGACAGGGATTGGAAACACCATATATTTT
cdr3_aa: CASSLQWTGIGNTIYF

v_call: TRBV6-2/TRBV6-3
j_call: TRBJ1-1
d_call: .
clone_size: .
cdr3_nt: TGTGCCAGCAGTTACGGGCAGGCTATCATGAACACTGAAGCTTTCTTT
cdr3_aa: CASSYGQAIMNTEAFF

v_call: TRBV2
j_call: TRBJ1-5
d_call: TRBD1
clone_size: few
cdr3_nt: TGTGCCAGCAGCCGGACAGGGACCGGCAATCAGCCCCAGCATTTT
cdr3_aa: CASSRTGTGNQPQHF

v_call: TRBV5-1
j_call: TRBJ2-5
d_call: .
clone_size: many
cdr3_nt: TGCGCCAGCAGCCTGGGACTTGGCCAAGAGACCCAGTACTTC
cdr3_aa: CASSLGLGQETQYF

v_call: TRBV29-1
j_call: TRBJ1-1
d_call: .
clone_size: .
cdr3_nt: TGCAGCGTTACCCAACAGAACACTGAAGCTTTCTTT
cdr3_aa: CSVTQQNTEAFF

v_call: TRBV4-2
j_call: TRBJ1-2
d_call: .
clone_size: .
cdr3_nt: TGTGCCAGCAGCCAAGATCAAGGCAGAGGCTATGGCTACACCTTC
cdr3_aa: CASSQDQGRGYGYTF

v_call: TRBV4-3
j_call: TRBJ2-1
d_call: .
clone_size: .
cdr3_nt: TGCGCCAGCAGCCAAGATACGGGCACCGGTGAGCAGTTCTTC
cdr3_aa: CASSQDTGTGEQFF

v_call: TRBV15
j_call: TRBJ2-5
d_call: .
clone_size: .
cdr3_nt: TGTGCCACCAGCAGAGATCCCGCAGTAGAGACCCAGTACTTC
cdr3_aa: CATSRDPAVETQYF

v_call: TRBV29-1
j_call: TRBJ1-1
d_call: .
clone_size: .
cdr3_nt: TGCAGCGCCGCAGCGGGAGTGTCTGAAGCTTTCTTT
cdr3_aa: CSAAAGVSEAFF

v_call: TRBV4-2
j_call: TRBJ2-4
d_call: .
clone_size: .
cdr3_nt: TGTGCCAGCAGCCCACGTGGGGGGCCGGTGGCCAAAAACATTCAGTACTTC
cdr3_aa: CASSPRGGPVAKNIQYF

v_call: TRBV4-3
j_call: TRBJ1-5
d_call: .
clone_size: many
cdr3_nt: TGCGCCAGCAGCCTTAGCGCAGTTAGCAATCAGCCCCAGCATTTT
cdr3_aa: CASSLSAVSNQPQHF

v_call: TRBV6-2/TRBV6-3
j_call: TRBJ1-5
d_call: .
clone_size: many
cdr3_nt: TGTGCCAGCAGGGTTGATGGGTCTAGCAATCAGCCCCAGCATTTT
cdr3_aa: CASRVDGSSNQPQHF

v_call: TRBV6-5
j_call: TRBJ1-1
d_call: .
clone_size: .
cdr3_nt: TGTGCCAGCAGTTACTCTATAAGATCGGGACAGAACACTGAAGCTTTCTTT
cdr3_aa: CASSYSIRSGQNTEAFF

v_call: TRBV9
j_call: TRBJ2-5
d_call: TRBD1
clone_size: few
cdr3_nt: TGTGCCAGCAGCGTCAGGGGGCTGTGGCAAGAGACCCAGTACTTC
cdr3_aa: CASSVRGLWQETQYF

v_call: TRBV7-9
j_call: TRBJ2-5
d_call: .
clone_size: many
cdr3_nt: TGTGCCAGCAGCCTCACCCGACGGGAGACCCAGTACTTC
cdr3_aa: CASSLTRRETQYF

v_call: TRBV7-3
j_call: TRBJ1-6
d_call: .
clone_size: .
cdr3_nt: TGTGCCAGCAGCCTCCTAGGCGGGACCGTCGATTCACCCCTCCACTTT
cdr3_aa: CASSLLGGTVDSPLHF

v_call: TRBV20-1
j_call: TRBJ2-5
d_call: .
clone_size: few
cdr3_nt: TGCAGTGCTAGTGTGGCGGGGCGGGAGACCCAGTACTTC
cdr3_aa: CSASVAGRETQYF

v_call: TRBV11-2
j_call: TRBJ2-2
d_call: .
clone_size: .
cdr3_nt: TGTGCCAGCAGCCCCCCCCGTCCTCTAGGGTACACCGGGGAGCTGTTTTTT
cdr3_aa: CASSPPRPLGYTGELFF

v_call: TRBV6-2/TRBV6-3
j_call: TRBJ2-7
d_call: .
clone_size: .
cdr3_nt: TGTGCCAGCTGTGGGGGGGCCGGGACCCTCCAGGACTTC
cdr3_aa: CASCGGAGTLQDF

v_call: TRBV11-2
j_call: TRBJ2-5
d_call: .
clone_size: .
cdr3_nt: TGTGCCAGCAGCACTCCGCGGGTTTCAGAGACCCAGTACTTC
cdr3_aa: CASSTPRVSETQYF

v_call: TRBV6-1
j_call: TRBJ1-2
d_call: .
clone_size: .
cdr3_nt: TGTGCCAGCAGTGAAGCGTGGGAGGGAGTACGGGGCTACACCTTC
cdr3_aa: CASSEAWEGVRGYTF

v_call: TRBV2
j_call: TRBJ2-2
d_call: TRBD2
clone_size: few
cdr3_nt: TGTGCCAGCAGTGGACTAGCGATTGGGGAGCTGTTTTTT
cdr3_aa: CASSGLAIGELFF

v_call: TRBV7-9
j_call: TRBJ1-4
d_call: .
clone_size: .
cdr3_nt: TGTGCCAGCAGCGCGGGAGCAGGTGAAAAACTGTTTTTT
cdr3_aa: CASSAGAGEKLFF

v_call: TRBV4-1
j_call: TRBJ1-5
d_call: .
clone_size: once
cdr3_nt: TGCGCCAGAAGCCACAGGGAAGGCAATCAGCCCCAGCATTTT
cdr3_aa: CARSHREGNQPQHF

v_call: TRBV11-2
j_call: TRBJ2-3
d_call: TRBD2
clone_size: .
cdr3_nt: TGTGCCAGCAGCCTCCGCGGGCGGGGGAGTTCAAACACAGATACGCAGTATTTT
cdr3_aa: CASSLRGRGSSNTDTQYF

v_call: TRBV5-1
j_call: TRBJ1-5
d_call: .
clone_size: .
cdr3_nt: TGCGCCAGCCGACAGGACGGGGGAAGCAATCAGCCCCAGCATTTT
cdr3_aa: CASRQDGGSNQPQHF

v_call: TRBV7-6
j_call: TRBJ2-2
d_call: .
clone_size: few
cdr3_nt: TGTGCCAGCAGCCCCGGGAGACAGGGACCCCACGGGGAGCTGTTTTTT
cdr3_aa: CASSPGRQGPHGELFF

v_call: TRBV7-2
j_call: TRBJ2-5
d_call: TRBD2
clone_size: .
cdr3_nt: TGTGCCAGCAGCCGGACTAGCAGGGGACAAGAGACCCAGTACTTC
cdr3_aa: CASSRTSRGQETQYF

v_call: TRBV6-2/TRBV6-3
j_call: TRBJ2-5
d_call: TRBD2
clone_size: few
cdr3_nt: TGTGCCAGCACGCGACTAGCGGTACAAGAGACCCAGTACTTC
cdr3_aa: CASTRLAVQETQYF

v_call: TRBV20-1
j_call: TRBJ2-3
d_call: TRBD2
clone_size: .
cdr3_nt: TGCAGTGCTAGCGCGCTACTAGCGGGGCACACAGATACGCAGTATTTT
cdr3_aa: CSASALLAGHTDTQYF